The T cell receptor (beta chain) described here comes from a study of Graves' ophthalmopathy and Graves' hyperthyroidism. Amplified TCR beta CDR3 regions were obtained using RNA transcripts as template. After a first-round RT-PCR with HTBI primers, a second-round multiplex PCR was run. TCRdb reanalysed the multiplex PCR reads using MiXCR and keeps one entry per CDR3 protein. The sample has a few hundred thousand distinct CDR3 sequences; under 40% are singletons. Looked up from germline, CDR1 is ENHRY and CDR2 is SYGVKD. This CDR3 has 15 residues. With 4 bases clipped from V and 5 bases from J, the junction kept 4 bases outside the gene matches.

This sequence was found in an adult man with Graves' hyperthyroidism. The chain recombines TRBV10-3 with TRBJ1-5; TRBD1 matches 11 bases. The material sequenced was peripheral blood or thyroid tissue (not recorded which). Here the CDR3 reads CAISATDRGHQPQHF. For the CDR3, the DNA is TGTGCCATCAGTGCTACGGACAGGGGGCATCAGCCCCAGCATTTT.